This TCR beta chain comes out of a study of identical twins. Study-wide findings and caveats: Rather than following the same donors, the conclusions depended on cross-sectional statistical analysis.

With respect to this clonotype: Its cognate antigen is unknown.

The CDR3 runs to 15 residues. CDR1 is DFQATT and CDR2 is SNEGSKA in the germline V gene (reference sequence). Trimming stripped 0 bases from V and 0 bases from J, with 9 bases between. After template switching added a universal primer site, the resulting cDNA carried unique molecular identifiers. In TCRdb, the 5' RACE reads were re-called with MiXCR into one record per CDR3 protein. The table records approximately 500,000 distinct CDR3 sequences, 20% to 25% of them present only once. These data were also filed under a second study, of T cells expressing NK-cell markers.

This sequence originates from a woman between 18 and 29 years old in good health. Material for sequencing was CD4+ T cells sorted from blood. V usage is TRBV20-1 and J usage is TRBJ2-4; D gene uncertain. Written as DNA, the CDR3 is TGCAGTGCTAGAGATCTCGGCGTAGCCAAAAACATTCAGTACTTC. Amino acids: CSARDLGVAKNIQYF.